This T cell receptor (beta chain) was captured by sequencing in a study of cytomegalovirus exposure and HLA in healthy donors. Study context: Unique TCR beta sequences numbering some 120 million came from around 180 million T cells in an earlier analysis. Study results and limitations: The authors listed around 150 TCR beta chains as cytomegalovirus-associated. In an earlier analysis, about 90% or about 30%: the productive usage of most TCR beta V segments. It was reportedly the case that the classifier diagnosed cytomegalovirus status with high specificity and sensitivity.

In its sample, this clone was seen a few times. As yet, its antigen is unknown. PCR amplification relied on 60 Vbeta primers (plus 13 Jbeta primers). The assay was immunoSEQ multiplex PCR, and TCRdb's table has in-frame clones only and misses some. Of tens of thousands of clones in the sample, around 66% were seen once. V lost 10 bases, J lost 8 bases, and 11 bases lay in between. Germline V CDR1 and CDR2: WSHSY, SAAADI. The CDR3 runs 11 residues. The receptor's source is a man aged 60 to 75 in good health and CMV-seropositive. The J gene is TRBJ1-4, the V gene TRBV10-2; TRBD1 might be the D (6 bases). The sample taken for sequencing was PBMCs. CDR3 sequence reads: CATAGAEKLFF. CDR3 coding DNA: TGCGCCACAGCAGGGGCGGAAAAACTGTTTTTT.